This TCR beta chain was sequenced for a study of blood T cells in healthy people across ages. This clonotype has just a few counts. Next came a second PCR, run for about 7 to 12 cycles, which used a sample-barcoded 5' primer along with a J-beta primer mix. TCRdb reprocessed the 5' RACE reads via MiXCR and lists one record per CDR3 protein. The sample has about 900,000 distinct CDR3 sequences, 45% to 50% seen once. In germline, CDR1 is MNHEY, CDR2 SVGAGI. This CDR3 region has 14 residues. V gave up 2 bases and J gave up 6 bases, with 13 bases separating them. The TCR originated in a man aged 25 to 45 in good health. Material: blood. The V gene is TRBV6-5, the J gene TRBJ1-2, with a tentative D call TRBD1 (5 bases). The CDR3 DNA is TGTGCCAGCAGTTACGCCACAGGCGGCGATGGCTACACCTTC. Translation: CASSYATGGDGYTF.